This TCR beta chain was observed in a study of T cell repertoires in cytomegalovirus infection. Study-wide background: Indications of both CMV infection and matching HLA type were provided by public TCR beta signatures. Study outcomes and limitations: There were HLA-C-restricted CMV-specific TCR beta clonotypes dominating the ex vivo response. CMV carriers having the relevant HLA were flagged by cumulative public TCR beta family frequency.

Each CDR3 protein is one row after TCRdb ran MiXCR on the reads. The data hold about 450,000 distinct CDR3 sequences, with approximately 31% observed a single time. V lost 0 bases, J lost 11 bases, and 11 bases lay in between. This CDR3 is built from 14 residues. Of note for this clonotype: Its cognate antigen is unknown.

J is TRBJ1-6 and V is TRBV12-3 or TRBV12-4; D gene unclear. Sequencing was done on a sample of PBMCs. The origin of this receptor is a human donor in good health (CMV status not recorded). Some clones in this sample may be carry-over from other donors' samples. The CDR3 is CASSLAGSGPPLHF. As DNA, the CDR3 is TGTGCCAGCAGTTTAGCAGGATCGGGTCCACCCCTCCACTTT.